This record concerns one T cell receptor (beta chain) sequence. The sample originates from a study of blood T cell repertoires in COVID-19. Profiled with immunoSEQ multiplex PCR; TCRdb holds only in-frame clones, not every one. The sample lists 200,000 to 250,000 clones, 70% to 85% occurring once. Germline loops: CDR1 SGHTA, CDR2 FQGNSA. CDR3 length: 13 residues. V lost 4 bases and J lost 8; bases outside the gene matches: 4. The source material was peripheral blood. The rearrangement joins TRBV7-2 to TRBJ1-3; 8 bases line up with TRBD1. The receptor was isolated from a woman in her forties who had recovered from COVID-19. Here the CDR3 reads CASSSTGADTIYF. DNA for the CDR3: TGTGCCAGCAGCTCGACAGGGGCAGACACCATATATTTT.